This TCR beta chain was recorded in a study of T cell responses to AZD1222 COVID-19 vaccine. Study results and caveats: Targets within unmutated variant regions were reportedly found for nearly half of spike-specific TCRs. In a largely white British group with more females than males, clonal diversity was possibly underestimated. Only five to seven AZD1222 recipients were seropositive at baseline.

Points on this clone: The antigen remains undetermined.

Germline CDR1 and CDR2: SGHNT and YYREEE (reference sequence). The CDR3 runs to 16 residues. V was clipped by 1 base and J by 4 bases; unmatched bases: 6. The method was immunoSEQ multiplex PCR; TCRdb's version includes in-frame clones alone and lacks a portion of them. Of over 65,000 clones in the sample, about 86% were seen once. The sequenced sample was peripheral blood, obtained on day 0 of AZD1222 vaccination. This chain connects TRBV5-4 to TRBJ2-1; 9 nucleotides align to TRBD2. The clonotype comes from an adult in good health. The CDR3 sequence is CASSLRGGGYYNEQFF. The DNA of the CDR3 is TGTGCCAGCAGCTTGCGCGGGGGGGGTTATTACAATGAGCAGTTCTTC.